This section outlines one T cell receptor beta chain sequence together with its context. This sample was taken from a study of blood T cell repertoires in COVID-19. Study overall: Italy, Spain and the United States were the sources of the convalescent and acute COVID-19 samples. Nucleic acid was either cDNA or gDNA, and it came from T cells, B-cell-depleted T cells, or PBMCs.

Germline V gene data show CDR1 as DFQATT and CDR2 as SNEGSKA (reference sequence). CDR3 size: 11 residues. The V gene lost 5 bases and the J gene lost 8 bases, with 9 bases spanning the gap. Original processing notes: It was from reference gene primer amplification that nucleated cell counts were estimated. Sequencing used immunoSEQ multiplex PCR; TCRdb keeps in-frame clones, though not all of them. V and J calls and clone size come straight from that table; D and trimming were deduced from the DNA. The sample includes 110,000 or so clones, nearly 90% of them seen just once. The sequence was collected from a woman in her 70s who had recovered from COVID-19. The rearrangement joins TRBV20-1 to TRBJ1-4; D unclear. The source material was peripheral blood. DNA of the CDR3: TGCAGTGCTGGCCGAGGCGAAAAACTGTTTTTT. Translation gives CSAGRGEKLFF.